The 8 T cell receptor beta chains below all came from one sample that was sequenced in a study of response to subunit inactivated influenza vaccine (dated by TCRdb to 2017 to 2018). Libraries came from RT-PCR. Sequenced using an Illumina HiSeq 2500. TCRdb cleaned the public reads at Q25 with fastp, built clones with MiXCR and kept in-frame beta chains. Each CDR3 protein appears once, grouped with its most common genes and DNA. This sample holds about 620,000 distinct CDR3 sequences; over 9% were observed only once. The ten most abundant clones make up approximately 10% of the sample. This same sample was also part of a study on T cells expressing NK-cell markers. As the second paper documents: TCR beta cDNA libraries were made by 5'RACE template switching that added a universal primer site and unique molecular identifiers.

The sequencing used PBMCs from blood, collected on the day of vaccination. The receptors come from a man between 45 and 60 years old who received an inactivated influenza vaccine. Donor details come from another sample of the same person, matched by shared clones.

A few counts support this clonotype. The CDR3 region has the DNA TGTGCCAGCAGGTCCTCATTGAGCCCCCAAGCTTTCTTT. This codes for CASRSSLSPQAFF. This chain uses TRBV28 with TRBJ1-1; no definite D call. V lost 6 bases and J 9 bases, leaving 17 bases between the germline ends. Germline lookup yields CDR1 MDHEN and CDR2 SYDVKM. This CDR3 is 13 amino acids long.

The table lists this clonotype with many counts. The chain carries TRBV12-3 or TRBV12-4 and TRBJ2-3; 9 positions match TRBD2. After removal of 6 bases from V and 3 bases from J, the junction contained 10 bases not matched to a gene. There are 16 residues in the CDR3. Here the CDR3 reads CASSVSGRGGTDTQYF. The CDR3, as DNA: TGTGCCAGCAGCGTCTCGGGGCGGGGGGGTACAGATACGCAGTATTTT.

At least ten counts were recorded for this clonotype. The chain has TRBV5-1 and TRBJ2-3; 7 nucleotides align to TRBD1. The CDR3 is 15 residues long. Germline V gene data show CDR1 as SGHRS and CDR2 as YFSETQ. With V trimmed by 5 bases and J by 4 bases, 10 bases remained unmatched. CDR3 in DNA: TGCGCCAGCAGTCCGATGTTGACAGGGTCAGATACGCAGTATTTT. Translating it yields CASSPMLTGSDTQYF. Filled out from reference TRBV5-1 and TRBJ2-3, the complete variable domain reads KAGVTQTPRYLIKTRGQQVTLSCSPISGHRSVSWYQQTPGQGLQFLFEYFSETQRNKGNFPGRFSGRQFSNSRSEMNVSTLELGDSALYLCASSPMLTGSDTQYFGPGTRLTVL.

In this sample, this clonotype turned up a few times. This chain links TRBV29-1 with TRBJ2-5; D tentatively reads TRBD1 or TRBD2 (5 bases each). In germline, CDR1 is SQVTM, CDR2 ANQGSEA. CDR3 length: 15 residues. V gave up 5 bases and J gave up 2 bases, with 18 bases separating them. CDR3 bases: TGCAGCGTTTCTAGGCCGGGACGGCGACAAGAGACCCAGTACTTC. Translating gives CSVSRPGRRQETQYF.

This clonotype was counted only a few times. This chain joins TRBV10-3 and TRBJ2-3; a possible D gene is TRBD1 (6 bases). Germline V lookup: CDR1 ENHRY, CDR2 SYGVKD. The CDR3 runs 13 residues. The V end was cut by 6 bases, the J end by 6 bases, with 13 bases between. The CDR3 region is CAIRQGTIDTQYF. The CDR3, as DNA: TGTGCCATCAGGCAGGGGACCATCGATACGCAGTATTTT.

The chain joins TRBV29-1 to TRBJ2-1; TRBD2 matches 8 bases. The CDR3 runs to 14 residues. CDR1 and CDR2 (germline): SQVTM, ANQGSEA. Unmatched junction bases numbered 2, after V lost 3 bases and J lost 1 base. CDR3 loop: CSVDGGGSYNEQFF. CDR3 in DNA: TGCAGCGTTGACGGCGGGGGGTCCTACAATGAGCAGTTCTTC.

The rearrangement links TRBV6-2 or TRBV6-3 to TRBJ2-4; D tentatively reads TRBD1 or TRBD2 (5 bases each). Germline V gene lookup returns CDR1 MNHEY and CDR2 SVGEGT. V was shortened by 6 bases and J by 16 bases, with 16 bases between the two germline ends. This CDR3 contains 11 residues. CDR3 residues: CASSVRGPLYF. CDR3 bases: TGTGCCAGCAGCGTCCGGGGCCCGCTTTACTTC.

This clonotype has just a few counts. This chain links TRBV4-3 with TRBJ2-4; D perhaps matches TRBD2 (6 bases). CDR1 is LGHNA and CDR2 is YSLEER in the germline V gene. CDR3 length equals 15 residues. Trimming left V 0 bases short and J 6 bases short, with 12 bases between. The DNA of the CDR3 is TGCGCCAGCAGCCAAGATCCGGGGGTGTCAAACATTCAGTACTTC. Protein: CASSQDPGVSNIQYF.